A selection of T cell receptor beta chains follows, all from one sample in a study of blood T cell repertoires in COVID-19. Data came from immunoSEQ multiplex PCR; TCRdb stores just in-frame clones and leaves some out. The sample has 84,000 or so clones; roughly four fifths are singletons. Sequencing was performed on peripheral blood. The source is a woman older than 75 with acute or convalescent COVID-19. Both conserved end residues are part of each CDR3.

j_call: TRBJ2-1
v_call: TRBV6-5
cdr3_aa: CASHSYNEQFF

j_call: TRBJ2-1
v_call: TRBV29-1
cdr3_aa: CSVEVTGGYNEQFF

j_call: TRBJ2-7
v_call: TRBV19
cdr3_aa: CASRRLAGAYEQYF

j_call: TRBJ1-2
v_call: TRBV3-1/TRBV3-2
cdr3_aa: CASSQDLTGGGYTF

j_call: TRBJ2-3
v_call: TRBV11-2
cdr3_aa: CASSLAGVSTDTQYF

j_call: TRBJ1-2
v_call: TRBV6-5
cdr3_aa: CASSPTTGRYGYTF

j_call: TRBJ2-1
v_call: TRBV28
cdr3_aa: CASSSPVLAGKGNEQFF

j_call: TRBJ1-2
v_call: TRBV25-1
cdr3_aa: CASSRTGGYGYTF

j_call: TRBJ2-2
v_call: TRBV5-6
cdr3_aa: CASSLQRTNTGELFF

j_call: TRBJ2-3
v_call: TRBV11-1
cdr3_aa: CASSSSTSGSADTQYF

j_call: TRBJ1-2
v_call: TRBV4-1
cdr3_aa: CASSQRSGDSYGYTF

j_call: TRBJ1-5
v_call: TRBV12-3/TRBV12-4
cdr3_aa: CASRRQADQPQHF

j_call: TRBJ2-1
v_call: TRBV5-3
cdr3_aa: CARSLSGQGAVNEQFF

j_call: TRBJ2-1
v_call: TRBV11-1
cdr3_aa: CASTLRQGTAYNEQFF

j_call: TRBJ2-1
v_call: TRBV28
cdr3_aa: CASSTTSGSWNEQFF

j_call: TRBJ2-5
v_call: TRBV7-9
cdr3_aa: CASSRDGREGLETQYF

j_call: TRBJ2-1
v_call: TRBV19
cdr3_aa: CASSPRISGDFRNEQFF

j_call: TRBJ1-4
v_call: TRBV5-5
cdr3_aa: CASSFSDGESEKLFF

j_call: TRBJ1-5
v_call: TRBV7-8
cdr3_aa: CASSLERGNQPQHF

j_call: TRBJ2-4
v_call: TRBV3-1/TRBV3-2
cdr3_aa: CASSLPGQGKNIQYF

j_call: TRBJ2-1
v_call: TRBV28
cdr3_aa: CASSLRTSGTYNEQFF

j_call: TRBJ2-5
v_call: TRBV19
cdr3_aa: CASSIREWGTSDETQYF

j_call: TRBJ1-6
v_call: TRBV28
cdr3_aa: CASCGPGYSPLHF

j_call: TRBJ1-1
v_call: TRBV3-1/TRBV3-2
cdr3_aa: CASSATGGETEAFF

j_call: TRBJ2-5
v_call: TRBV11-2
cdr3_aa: CASSFGLLQETQYF

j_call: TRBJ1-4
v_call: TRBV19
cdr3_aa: CASSIEGLRQKLFF

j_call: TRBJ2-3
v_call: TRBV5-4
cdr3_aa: CASSLGGEADTQYF

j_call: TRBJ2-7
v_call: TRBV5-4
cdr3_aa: CASSLPGGGAYEQYF

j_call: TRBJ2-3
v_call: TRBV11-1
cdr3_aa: CASSRDSTQYF

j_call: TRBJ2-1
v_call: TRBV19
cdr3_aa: CASMKTSGYNEQFF

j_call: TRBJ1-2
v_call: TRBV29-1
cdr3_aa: CSPHQGTDGYTF

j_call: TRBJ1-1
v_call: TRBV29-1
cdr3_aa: CSVGTGITEAFF

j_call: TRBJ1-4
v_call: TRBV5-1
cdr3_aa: CASSWGTGATNEKLFF

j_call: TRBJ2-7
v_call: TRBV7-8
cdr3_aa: CASSTGTGEYEQYF

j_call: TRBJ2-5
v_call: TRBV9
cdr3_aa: CASSVGVEGQETQYF

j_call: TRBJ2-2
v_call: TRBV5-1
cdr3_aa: CASTEEGFAGELFF

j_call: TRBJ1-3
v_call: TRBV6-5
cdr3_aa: CASSRTGSGNTIYF

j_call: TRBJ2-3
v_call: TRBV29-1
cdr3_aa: CSVEGTSGGTDTQYF

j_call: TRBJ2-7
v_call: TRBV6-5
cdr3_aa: CASSYRLAGGSYEQYF

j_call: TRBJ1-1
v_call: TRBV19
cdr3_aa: CASSFYLQVGSMNTEAFF

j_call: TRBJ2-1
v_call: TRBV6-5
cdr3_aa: CASSTPDRYNEQFF

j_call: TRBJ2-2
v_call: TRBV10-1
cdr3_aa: CASSTGTSGSRDTGELFF

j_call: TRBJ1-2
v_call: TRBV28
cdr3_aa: CASSTLGQAGIGGYTF

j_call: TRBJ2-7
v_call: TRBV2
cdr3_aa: CASSEMIGGTPYF

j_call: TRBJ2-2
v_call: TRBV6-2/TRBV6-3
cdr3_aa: CASSYLVVRLNTGELFF

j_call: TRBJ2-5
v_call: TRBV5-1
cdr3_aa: CASSADRVYETQYF

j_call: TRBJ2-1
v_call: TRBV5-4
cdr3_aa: CASSLRPPRGNEQFF

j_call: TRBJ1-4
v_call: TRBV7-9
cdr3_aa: CASSRGTEKLFF

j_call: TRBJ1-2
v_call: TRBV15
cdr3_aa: CATSGGALYGYTF

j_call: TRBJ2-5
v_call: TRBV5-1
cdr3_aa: CASSLGSGGAGETQYF

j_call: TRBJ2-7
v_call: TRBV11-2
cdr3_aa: CASSILYEQYF

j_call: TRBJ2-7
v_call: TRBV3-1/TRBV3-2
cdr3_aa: CASSLAGGPIYEQYF

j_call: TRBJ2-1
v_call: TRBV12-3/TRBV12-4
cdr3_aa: CASSPVGDEQFF

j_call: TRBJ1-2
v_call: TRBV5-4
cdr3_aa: CASSPGDTATFYGYTF